Each of the 20 T cell receptor beta chains below was sequenced from the same sample in a study of response to subunit inactivated influenza vaccine. TCRdb re-derived calls from the RT-PCR reads in MiXCR, one entry per CDR3 protein. The table has about 780,000 distinct CDR3 sequences, about a fifth seen once. The sequencing used PBMCs from blood, collected approximately 5 days after vaccination. These receptors were collected from a man aged 50-60 years who received an inactivated influenza vaccine.

This chain links TRBV7-2 with TRBJ2-5; D is ambiguous. V was shortened by 6 bases and J by 2 bases, with 7 bases between the two germline ends. From germline, CDR1 is SGHTA and CDR2 FQGNSA. This CDR3 contains 12 residues. The CDR3 reads CASRVGQETQYF. Here the CDR3 DNA reads TGTGCCAGCAGAGTTGGGCAAGAGACCCAGTACTTC.

This clonotype was counted only a few times. The V and J genes are TRBV5-1 and TRBJ2-7; 7 bases agree with TRBD1. V trimming: 4 bases; J trimming: 3 bases; junction bases outside the gene matches: 7. This CDR3 is 14 amino acids long. Germline V lookup: CDR1 SGHRS, CDR2 YFSETQ. The chain's CDR3 is CASSILGQYYEQYF. For the CDR3, the DNA is TGCGCCAGCAGCATTTTGGGACAGTACTACGAGCAGTACTTC.

V gene TRBV11-1 combines with J gene TRBJ2-1; 9 bases align to TRBD2. The CDR3 has 18 residues. V was pared by 3 bases and J by 2 bases, with 11 bases of the junction left unmatched. Germline V gene sequence: CDR1 SGHAT, CDR2 FQDESV (reference sequence). The CDR3 region is CASSFFRLAGVPYNEQFF. DNA for the CDR3: TGTGCCAGCAGCTTTTTTAGGTTAGCGGGAGTTCCCTACAATGAGCAGTTCTTC.

DNA of the CDR3: TGTGCCAGCACCGTCGACGGGAACTATGGCTACACCTTC. Amino acid sequence: CASTVDGNYGYTF. The rearrangement links TRBV2 to TRBJ1-2, with no clear D. The V and J ends lost 7 bases and 2 bases respectively, with 11 bases between them. CDR1 and CDR2 (germline): SNHLY, FYNNEI. This CDR3 has 13 amino acids.

Points on this clonotype: A much larger clone is a single base away; this may be a read error. This chain links TRBV12-3 or TRBV12-4 with TRBJ2-1; D is undetermined. The CDR3 runs to 13 residues. V gave up 0 bases and J gave up 9 bases, with 9 bases separating them. The CDR3, as DNA: TGTGCCAGCAGTTTAGCGCGGCAATGTGAGCAGTTCTTC. Protein sequence: CASSLARQCEQFF.

The genes are TRBV7-2 and TRBJ2-2, with 11 bases aligning to TRBD2. This CDR3 is 16 amino acids long. V trimming: 5 bases; J trimming: 4 bases; junction bases outside the gene matches: 6. CDR1 is SGHTA and CDR2 is FQGNSA in the germline V gene. This chain's CDR3 is CASSVSGGAITGELFF. CDR3 sequence (DNA): TGTGCCAGCAGCGTTAGCGGGGGGGCCATCACCGGGGAGCTGTTTTTT.

The chain has TRBV5-1 and TRBJ2-7, with TRBD2 identical over 10 bases. This CDR3 has 16 residues. Trimming took 3 bases from V and 4 from J; bases not matched to a gene: 10. Germline CDR1 and CDR2: SGHRS and YFSETQ. The CDR3, as DNA: TGCGCCAGCAGCTCGGGCCCCAGGACTAGCGGATACGAGCAGTACTTC. This gives the protein CASSSGPRTSGYEQYF. Supplemented by reference TRBV5-1 and TRBJ2-7, the full variable domain reads KAGVTQTPRYLIKTRGQQVTLSCSPISGHRSVSWYQQTPGQGLQFLFEYFSETQRNKGNFPGRFSGRQFSNSRSEMNVSTLELGDSALYLCASSSGPRTSGYEQYFGPGTRLTVT.

This clonotype has only a few counts. The V and J genes are TRBV11-1 and TRBJ2-3; 7 nucleotides match TRBD2. Germline CDR1 reads SGHAT; CDR2 reads FQDESV (reference sequence). The CDR3 spans 16 residues. The V segment lost 0 bases and the J segment 2 bases; nucleotides outside the gene matches: 5. CDR3 sequence: CASSLAATSHTDTQYF. DNA for the CDR3: TGTGCCAGCAGCTTAGCGGCGACTAGCCACACAGATACGCAGTATTTT.

This clonotype was detected only a few times. The chain uses TRBV7-8 and TRBJ2-1; D gene uncertain. V was shortened by 5 bases and J by 2 bases, with 16 bases between the two germline ends. The CDR3 consists of 16 residues. The germline V gene encodes CDR1 SGHVS and CDR2 FQNEAQ. CDR3 protein: CASSLDEVGTYNEQFF. The CDR3 DNA follows: TGTGCCAGCAGCCTGGACGAGGTAGGGACCTACAATGAGCAGTTCTTC.

The chain combines TRBV2 with TRBJ2-4; D unresolved. The V gene's germline CDR1 is SNHLY and CDR2 FYNNEI. CDR3 length: 19 residues. V lost 1 base and J 3 bases, leaving 22 bases between the germline ends. CDR3 bases: TGTGCCAGCAGTGAAGGTGGAAACCACCCCTACGCAGGCAAAAACATTCAGTACTTC. The encoded protein is CASSEGGNHPYAGKNIQYF.

This clonotype was counted at least ten times. V usage is TRBV7-9 and J usage is TRBJ1-1; D possibly corresponds to TRBD1 (6 bases). Germline lookup yields CDR1 SEHNR and CDR2 FQNEAQ (reference sequence). The CDR3 extends over 14 amino acids. The V end lost 3 bases, the J end lost 0 bases, and 8 bases lay between the germline ends. The CDR3 spells CASSLGDMNTEAFF. The CDR3, as DNA: TGTGCCAGCAGCTTGGGGGACATGAACACTGAAGCTTTCTTT.

This clonotype was seen a few times. The genes are TRBV7-2 and TRBJ2-3, with 7 nucleotides matching TRBD2. The germline CDR1 and CDR2 sequences are SGHTA and FQGNSA. After removal of 5 bases from V and 4 bases from J, the junction contained 6 bases not matched to a gene. There are 14 residues in the CDR3. The CDR3 here is CASSLRTRADTQYF. DNA for the CDR3: TGTGCCAGCAGCCTCAGGACTAGAGCAGATACGCAGTATTTT.

Here the CDR3 reads CASRPGQETQYF. DNA of the CDR3: TGTGCCAGCAGACCCGGGCAAGAGACCCAGTACTTC. The rearrangement links TRBV2 to TRBJ2-5; D is undetermined. The germline V and J ends were trimmed by 6 bases and 2 bases, with 7 bases remaining between them. Germline V gene sequence: CDR1 SNHLY, CDR2 FYNNEI. This CDR3 contains 12 residues.

The chain is built from TRBV9 and TRBJ2-3, with D perhaps matching TRBD1 (5 bases). Germline assignment: CDR1 SGDLS and CDR2 YYNGEE. Trimming left V 3 bases short and J 1 base short, with 12 bases between. CDR3 size: 15 residues. The CDR3 is CASSARTPGTDTQYF. DNA of the CDR3: TGTGCCAGCAGCGCCCGGACACCCGGCACAGATACGCAGTATTTT.

This clonotype was counted only a few times. The chain has TRBV15 and TRBJ2-7, with D possibly being TRBD1 (5 bases). CDR1 is LNHNV and CDR2 is YYDKDF in the germline V gene (reference sequence). The CDR3 runs 17 residues. V lost 5 bases, J lost 0 bases, and 20 bases lay in between. CDR3 nucleotides: TGTGCCACCAGCCCCCCCCCTGGGGCCCGGAGCTCCTACGAGCAGTACTTC. As protein: CATSPPPGARSSYEQYF.

The chain carries TRBV11-3 and TRBJ2-3; no reliable D call. The CDR3 loop spans 13 amino acids. Germline CDR1 and CDR2: SGHNT and YENEEA. Trimming removed 4 bases from V and 3 bases from J, with 8 bases in between. As DNA, the CDR3 is TGTGCCAGCAGCTCGGTGGGGACAGATACGCAGTATTTT. This encodes CASSSVGTDTQYF.

This clonotype was recorded many times. The conserved phenylalanine or tryptophan is not found at the CDR3 terminus, so this likely reflects a read error. It is unclear where the CDR3 begins or ends on the DNA, so no DNA is shown, and the CDR3 is as TCRdb lists it. The chain is built from TRBV30 and TRBJ2-7; TRBD1 was called by the table and not checked on the DNA. The CDR3 region is 12 residues in length, termini included. Germline lookup yields CDR1 GTSNPN and CDR2 SVGIG (reference sequence). CDR3 sequence: CAWSEGGTGPRY.

The V call is TRBV30, the J call TRBJ2-4, with D possibly being TRBD1 or TRBD2 (5 bases each). Germline V gene sequence: CDR1 GTSNPN, CDR2 SVGIG (reference sequence). V lost 2 bases and J lost 0, with 20 bases in between. The CDR3 consists of 18 residues. CDR3 DNA: TGTGCCTGGAGTCGTGAACCGGGGCAGACAATAGCCAAAAACATTCAGTACTTC. The encoded protein is CAWSREPGQTIAKNIQYF.

This clonotype was observed a few times. The V gene is TRBV29-1, the J gene TRBJ1-1; D unclear. Trimming took off 7 bases at V and 1 base at J, with 13 bases between the two ends. The CDR3 contains 13 residues. The V gene's germline CDR1 is SQVTM and CDR2 ANQGSEA. The CDR3 DNA is TGCAGCGCGGCTGGGAGCGGGAACACTGAAGCTTTCTTT. Translated, it gives CSAAGSGNTEAFF.

This sequence joins TRBV20-1 and TRBJ1-5, with 9 bases aligning to TRBD1. The trim removed 3 bases at V and 3 bases at J, leaving 6 bases unmatched. The germline V gene encodes CDR1 DFQATT and CDR2 SNEGSKA (reference sequence). The CDR3 is made up of 15 amino acids. Here the CDR3 reads CSASRGTGNNQPQHF. The CDR3 nucleotides are TGCAGTGCTAGTAGAGGGACAGGGAACAATCAGCCCCAGCATTTT.